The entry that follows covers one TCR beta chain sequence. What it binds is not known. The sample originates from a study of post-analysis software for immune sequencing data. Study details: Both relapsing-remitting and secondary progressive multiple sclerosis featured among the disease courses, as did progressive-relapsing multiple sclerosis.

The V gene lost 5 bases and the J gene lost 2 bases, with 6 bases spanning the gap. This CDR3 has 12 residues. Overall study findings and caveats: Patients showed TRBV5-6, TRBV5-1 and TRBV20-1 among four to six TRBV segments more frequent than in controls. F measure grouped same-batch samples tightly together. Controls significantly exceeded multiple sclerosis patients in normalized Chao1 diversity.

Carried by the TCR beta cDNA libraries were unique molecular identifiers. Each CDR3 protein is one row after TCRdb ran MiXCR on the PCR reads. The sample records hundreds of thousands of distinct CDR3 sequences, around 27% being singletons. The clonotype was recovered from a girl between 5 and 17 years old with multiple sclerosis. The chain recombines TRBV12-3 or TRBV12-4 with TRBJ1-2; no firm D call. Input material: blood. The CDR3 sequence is CASSTINYGYTF. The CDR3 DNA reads TGTGCCAGCAGTACCATAAACTATGGCTACACCTTC.